Presented here are 10 T cell receptor beta chains from one specimen sequenced in a study of blood T cell repertoires in COVID-19 (dated by TCRdb to the early 2020s). Library prep was done by the immunoSEQ multiplex PCR assay. TCRdb carries this immuneACCESS record with in-frame sequences only. Its versions omit some clonotypes, under half of them owing to an unresolved V gene in the studies checked, with the rest unexplained. The sample table holds roughly 45,000 clones, of which 80% to 90% were seen once. The top ten clonotypes cover approximately 15% of the sample. Specimen: peripheral blood. The receptors originated from a man between 60 and 75 years old with active COVID-19.

The CDR3 is CASSYGLAGEEQYF. CDR3 coding DNA: TGCGCCAGCAGCTACGGACTAGCGGGAGAGGAGCAGTACTTC. This rearrangement joins TRBV5-1 to TRBJ2-7; 13 bases are shared with TRBD2. The germline V gene has CDR1 SGHRS and CDR2 YFSETQ. V was pared by 3 bases and J by 7 bases, with 4 bases of the junction left unmatched. This CDR3 contains 14 residues.

This sequence joins TRBV9 and TRBJ2-1; 9 bases are shared with TRBD1. This CDR3 comprises 16 residues. Germline CDR1 is SGDLS and CDR2 is YYNGEE. The V segment lost 3 bases and the J segment 7 bases; nucleotides outside the gene matches: 11. The CDR3 sequence: CASSGYGTGTMNEQFF. CDR3 coding DNA: TGTGCCAGCAGCGGATACGGGACAGGGACCATGAATGAGCAGTTCTTC.

The chain uses TRBV30 and TRBJ1-1; D gene uncertain. Germline V lookup: CDR1 GTSNPN, CDR2 SVGIG (reference sequence). This CDR3 spans 12 amino acids. Between the trimmed V and J ends, which lost 8 bases and 0 bases, there was a span of 10 bases. The DNA of the CDR3 is TGTGCCGGGTTACGGGTGAACACTGAAGCTTTCTTT. Amino acids: CAGLRVNTEAFF. Together with reference TRBV30 and TRBJ1-1, the CDR3 gives the full variable domain: SQTIHQWPATLVQPVGSPLSLECTVEGTSNPNLYWYRQAAGRGLQLLFYSVGIGQISSEVPQNLSASRPQDRQFILSSKKLLLSDSGFYLCAGLRVNTEAFFGQGTRLTVV.

The gene calls are TRBV4-3 and TRBJ1-1; D is unclear. CDR3 length: 15 amino acids. The germline V and J ends were trimmed by 0 bases and 5 bases, with 13 bases remaining between them. Germline CDR1 is LGHNA and CDR2 is YSLEER. CDR3 nucleotides: TGCGCCAGCAGCCAAGACCCCGCGGGAGGTACTGAAGCTTTCTTT. This gives the protein CASSQDPAGGTEAFF.

The chain recombines TRBV5-5 with TRBJ2-3; TRBD2 agrees at 10 bases. The CDR3 spans 17 residues. Trimming cost V 4 bases and J 2 bases; bases outside gene matches: 10. The V gene's germline CDR1 is SGHKS and CDR2 YYEKEE (reference sequence). The CDR3 sequence is CASSLLSGGANTDTQYF. The CDR3 DNA sequence: TGTGCCAGCAGCCTACTAAGCGGGGGGGCCAACACAGATACGCAGTATTTT.

The chain is built from TRBV5-1 and TRBJ1-2; 9 bases match TRBD1. The germline gives CDR1 SGHRS, CDR2 YFSETQ. The CDR3 runs 16 residues. The trim removed 4 bases at V and 2 bases at J, leaving 9 bases unmatched. The chain's CDR3 is CASSKEQGASNYGYTF. The CDR3 DNA sequence: TGCGCCAGCAGCAAAGAACAGGGGGCAAGCAACTATGGCTACACCTTC. The full variable domain, with the rest looked up from reference TRBV5-1 and TRBJ1-2, is KAGVTQTPRYLIKTRGQQVTLSCSPISGHRSVSWYQQTPGQGLQFLFEYFSETQRNKGNFPGRFSGRQFSNSRSEMNVSTLELGDSALYLCASSKEQGASNYGYTFGSGTRLTVV.

This chain links TRBV29-1 with TRBJ2-1, with TRBD2 identical over 9 bases. The CDR3 is made up of 15 amino acids. The germline V gene encodes CDR1 SQVTM and CDR2 ANQGSEA. The CDR3 sequence: CSTREGAGGPIEQFF. CDR3 nucleotide sequence: TGCAGTACCCGGGAGGGCGCGGGAGGGCCTATTGAGCAGTTCTTC.

V is TRBV9 and J is TRBJ2-3; TRBD2 aligns across 9 bases. The CDR3 has 16 amino acids. Germline lookup yields CDR1 SGDLS and CDR2 YYNGEE. V lost 4 bases and J lost 0; bases outside the gene matches: 6. Here the CDR3 reads CASSPGTSTSTDTQYF. Here the CDR3 DNA reads TGTGCCAGCAGCCCGGGGACTAGCACTAGCACAGATACGCAGTATTTT.

This clone was detected only a few times. The J gene is TRBJ2-1, the V gene TRBV27; 8 bases are a match to TRBD2. The CDR3 extends over 15 amino acids. J gave up 8 bases and V 5 bases, and 11 bases lay outside the gene matches. Germline CDR1 reads MNHEY; CDR2 reads SMNVEV (reference sequence). The CDR3 sequence: CASSPYSGVSDEQFF. For the CDR3, the DNA is TGTGCCAGCAGTCCGTATAGCGGGGTCAGCGATGAGCAGTTCTTC.

The V call is TRBV6-1, the J call TRBJ1-3, with D tentatively TRBD1 (6 bases). The CDR3 is 14 amino acids. Germline V gene lookup returns CDR1 MNHNS and CDR2 SASEGT. V was shortened by 0 bases and J by 7 bases, with 10 bases between the two germline ends. The CDR3 region is CASSEAGDINTIYF. CDR3 coding DNA: TGTGCCAGCAGTGAAGCTGGGGACATCAACACCATATATTTT.